The T cell receptor beta chain described here comes from a study of siplizumab effects on memory and regulatory T cells. Study outcomes and limitations: Siplizumab produced a significant reduction in alloreactive sequences that were traceable to unstimulated CD4+ memory cells.

The CDR3 runs 14 residues. Germline V gene lookup returns CDR1 SGHRS and CDR2 YFSETQ. Regarding this clone: No antigen is known for it. One junction end does not reproduce the germline sequence, and a read error may be involved.

The study assayed 75,000 to 100,000 TCR templates per sample. Libraries were prepared by immunoSEQ multiplex PCR; TCRdb keeps only in-frame clonotypes and omits some of them. Among some 100,000 clones listed, more than 85% were seen once. The clonotype was recovered from a human donor in good health. Some clones in this sample may be carry-over from other donors' samples. The J gene is TRBJ2-7, the V gene TRBV5-1, with TRBD1 identical over 11 bases. Input material: CD4+ T cells sorted from blood. The CDR3 DNA is TGCGCCAGCAGCGTGATACCGGGACAGGGGGTTTGGGACTTC. Translated, it gives CASSVIPGQGVWDF. Full variable domain (missing parts from reference TRBV5-1 and TRBJ2-7): KAGVTQTPRYLIKTRGQQVTLSCSPISGHRSVSWYQQTPGQGLQFLFEYFSETQRNKGNFPGRFSGRQFSNSRSEMNVSTLELGDSALYLCASSVIPGQGVWDFGPGTRLTVT.